The TCR beta chain described here comes from a study of T cells in Graves' hyperthyroidism and ophthalmopathy. This CDR3 contains 15 residues. Trimming cost V 3 bases and J 0 bases; bases outside gene matches: 5. The germline gives CDR1 SNHLY, CDR2 FYNNEI. This clonotype was seen many times. The antigen is not known. Study outcomes and limitations: Ophthalmopathy and stable hyperthyroidism were separated by a 13 V-J model.

Amplified regions were TCR beta CDR3 sequences from RNA transcripts. The HTBI primer set served for first-round RT-PCR of the TCR CDR3. TCRdb itself ran the multiplex PCR reads through MiXCR, one entry per CDR3 protein. The sample lists around 400,000 distinct CDR3 sequences; about 15% were seen once. This receptor was obtained from an older woman with Graves' ophthalmopathy. The sequenced sample was blood. The chain employs TRBV2 and TRBJ2-7, with TRBD2 matching 7 bases. For the CDR3, the DNA is TGTGCCAGCAGTGAGTTGTCGGGGGGCTCCTACGAGCAGTACTTC. Amino acid sequence: CASSELSGGSYEQYF.